One sample yielded the 24 T cell receptor beta chains listed below, sequenced in a study of molecular identifiers for immune sequencing clone quantification. Using its own MiXCR run on the PCR reads, TCRdb lists one record per CDR3 protein. Of 460,000 or so distinct CDR3 sequences listed, around 21% were seen once; the top ten hold under 0.85%. The material sequenced was naive CD8+ T cells from blood, with Jurkat cell RNA spiked in. Subset given: FACS-sorted CD8+CD4-CCR7+CD45RA+ naive T cells. These receptors all stem from a human donor in good health. Some libraries in this study had Jurkat cell RNA spiked in.

This clonotype occurred a few times. The rearrangement joins TRBV27 to TRBJ1-1; tentative D call: TRBD1 (5 bases). CDR1 is MNHEY, CDR2 SMNVEV, per germline (reference sequence). The V end was cut by 2 bases, the J end by 2 bases, with 12 bases between. This CDR3 spans 15 amino acids. The CDR3 DNA reads as TGTGCCAGCAGTTTAAGTAGGGGCCTAAACACTGAAGCTTTCTTT. The encoded protein is CASSLSRGLNTEAFF.

This clonotype has ten or more counts. The chain's CDR3 is CASSVGQPGLGETQYF. CDR3 coding DNA: TGTGCCAGCAGCGTAGGGCAGCCTGGACTTGGAGAGACCCAGTACTTC. The V gene is TRBV9, the J gene TRBJ2-5; TRBD2 might be the D (5 bases). Germline-derived CDR1 and CDR2 are SGDLS and YYNGEE. The V and J ends lost 0 bases and 4 bases respectively, with 16 bases between them. The CDR3 totals 16 residues.

The chain recombines TRBV4-3 with TRBJ2-1; D ambiguous. The CDR3 totals 17 residues. CDR1 and CDR2 from the germline V gene are LGHNA and YSLEER. V shed 0 bases and J shed 1 base, with 13 bases lying between them. DNA of the CDR3: TGCGCCAGCAGCCAAGACTCAGCTCTGCGATCCTACAATGAGCAGTTCTTC. Its translation is CASSQDSALRSYNEQFF.

This clonotype appeared many times. The V and J genes are TRBV6-2 or TRBV6-3 and TRBJ2-1; no clear D gene. Trimming stripped 6 bases from V and 6 bases from J, with 12 bases between. Per the germline V gene, CDR1 is MNHEY and CDR2 is SVGEGT. CDR3 length: 13 residues. CDR3 nucleotide sequence: TGTGCCAGCAGCCAATCAGCCGGCAATGAGCAGTTCTTC. Its translation is CASSQSAGNEQFF.

A single count supports this clonotype. This chain uses TRBV28 with TRBJ1-5; 9 bases map to TRBD1. CDR3 length: 15 amino acids. Per the germline V gene, CDR1 is MDHEN and CDR2 is SYDVKM. V lost 8 bases, J lost 5 bases, and 10 bases stayed unmatched. The CDR3 DNA reads TGTGCCAGCCGTAACAGGGGGCTTGGTGATCAGCCCCAGCATTTT. It codes for CASRNRGLGDQPQHF.

The rearrangement links TRBV20-1 to TRBJ2-7; TRBD2 aligns across 7 bases. The CDR3 totals 16 residues. Germline CDR1 DFQATT, CDR2 SNEGSKA (reference sequence). The J segment lost 3 bases and the V segment lost 2 bases, leaving 13 bases of the junction unmatched. The CDR3 spells CSARSTYGRSYYEQYF. The CDR3 nucleotides read TGCAGTGCTAGATCAACTTACGGGAGGTCATACTACGAGCAGTACTTC.

This clonotype was counted at least ten times. This sequence joins TRBV4-3 and TRBJ2-3; possibly TRBD2 for D (6 bases). Germline V gene sequence: CDR1 LGHNA, CDR2 YSLEER. Between the trimmed V and J ends, which lost 0 bases and 6 bases, there was a span of 16 bases. This CDR3 comprises 16 residues. CDR3 sequence: CASSQDGRGFVDTQYF. The CDR3 DNA sequence: TGCGCCAGCAGCCAAGACGGGCGGGGTTTTGTTGATACGCAGTATTTT.

This clonotype was observed many times. The chain combines TRBV19 with TRBJ1-6; no definite D call. The V end lost 4 bases, the J end lost 8 bases, and 12 bases lay between the germline ends. CDR1 and CDR2 (germline): LNHDA, SQIVND (reference sequence). This CDR3 is built from 14 residues. CDR3 in amino acids: CASSNLKTDSPLHF. CDR3 nucleotides: TGTGCCAGTAGTAACCTTAAGACGGATTCACCCCTCCACTTT.

J is TRBJ1-2 and V is TRBV20-1; the D gene is possibly TRBD1 (6 bases). Between the trimmed V and J ends, which lost 0 bases and 2 bases, there was a span of 7 bases. The CDR3 runs to 13 residues. Germline lookup yields CDR1 DFQATT and CDR2 SNEGSKA (reference sequence). The CDR3 here is CSARDQGNYGYTF. CDR3 bases: TGCAGTGCTAGAGATCAGGGGAACTATGGCTACACCTTC.

The chain has TRBV28 and TRBJ2-4, with D tentatively TRBD2 (5 bases). The CDR3 has 15 amino acids. With 5 bases removed from V and 4 bases from J, the gap between germline ends came to 15 bases. CDR1 MDHEN and CDR2 SYDVKM come from the germline V gene. The CDR3 here is CASSLFSGVKNIQYF. DNA for the CDR3: TGTGCCAGCAGTCTGTTTTCCGGGGTGAAAAACATTCAGTACTTC.

There are many counts of this clonotype. The rearrangement links TRBV5-6 to TRBJ2-1, with TRBD2 as a possible D gene (6 bases). CDR1 is SGHDT, CDR2 YYEEEE, per germline. With 4 bases removed from V and 2 bases from J, the gap between germline ends came to 13 bases. The CDR3 has 15 residues. The CDR3 nucleotides read TGTGCCAGCAGCCCAGGCCCGGGGGCCTACAATGAGCAGTTCTTC. This codes for CASSPGPGAYNEQFF.

This clonotype was seen a few times. J is TRBJ1-1 and V is TRBV18; possibly TRBD1 for D (6 bases). The CDR3 contains 14 residues. Trimming cost V 3 bases and J 3 bases, with 11 bases left between them. Germline V gives CDR1 KGHSH, CDR2 LQKENI. The CDR3 loop reads CASSPRTDYTEAFF. The DNA for the CDR3 is TGTGCCAGCTCACCCCGGACAGACTACACTGAAGCTTTCTTT.

At least ten counts were recorded for this clonotype. The CDR3 sequence is CASSFRDRANEQFF. CDR3 bases: TGTGCCAGCAGCTTCCGGGACAGGGCGAATGAGCAGTTCTTC. This chain joins TRBV5-6 and TRBJ2-1; 9 bases match TRBD1. Germline V gene lookup returns CDR1 SGHDT and CDR2 YYEEEE. The CDR3 consists of 14 residues. V lost 2 bases to trimming and J lost 7 bases; unmatched junction nucleotides: 4.

As for this clonotype: The missing conserved phenylalanine or tryptophan at the end of this CDR3 makes a read error likely. The chain uses TRBV29-1 and TRBJ1-2, with TRBD1 as a possible D gene (6 bases). The CDR3 is made up of 15 amino acids. V lost 4 bases and J 1 base, leaving 16 bases between the germline ends. Looked up from germline, CDR1 is SQVTM and CDR2 is ANQGSEA. This CDR3 reads CSVAGPGHHNYGYTS. In DNA form, the CDR3 reads TGCAGCGTTGCCGGCCCGGGACACCATAACTATGGCTACACCTCC.

Notes on this clonotype: Possible read error: a much larger clone is one base away. The rearrangement joins TRBV6-5 to TRBJ2-7; D is perhaps TRBD2 (5 bases). The V and J ends lost 8 bases and 5 bases respectively, with 16 bases between them. From germline, CDR1 is MNHEY and CDR2 SVGAGI. The CDR3 sequence is 13 residues long. CDR3 sequence (DNA): TGTGCCAGCGGAGAGGGCCCGGGGAACGAGCAGTACTTC. This codes for CASGEGPGNEQYF.

The rearrangement uses TRBV4-1 and TRBJ2-1; possible D gene TRBD2, 7 bases. Trimming stripped 0 bases from V and 2 bases from J, with 17 bases between. The CDR3 runs to 18 residues. The germline V gene has CDR1 MGHRA and CDR2 YSYEKL. The CDR3 reads CASSQDPIEGGAYNEQFF. The CDR3 DNA reads TGCGCCAGCAGCCAAGATCCTATAGAGGGGGGGGCCTACAATGAGCAGTTCTTC.

This clonotype turned up a few times. The chain links TRBV16 to TRBJ1-1; D is uncertain. This CDR3 is 15 amino acids long. Germline V lookup: CDR1 KGHSY, CDR2 FQNENV. V lost 0 bases to trimming and J lost 1 base, with 9 bases between them. The CDR3 region is CASSQSGTSNTEAFF. The CDR3 region has the DNA TGTGCCAGCAGCCAATCCGGAACGTCGAACACTGAAGCTTTCTTT.

J is TRBJ2-2 and V is TRBV19, with TRBD2 matching 11 bases. Germline V gene sequence: CDR1 LNHDA, CDR2 SQIVND (reference sequence). Trimming at V came to 9 bases and at J to 5 bases, leaving 8 bases not matched to a gene. The CDR3 extends over 15 amino acids. The CDR3 sequence is CASELAGVCTGELFF. The CDR3 DNA reads TGTGCCAGCGAACTAGCGGGAGTGTGTACCGGGGAGCTGTTTTTT.

This clonotype was counted only a few times. This sequence joins TRBV11-2 and TRBJ1-2; TRBD1 agrees at 7 bases. Trimming cost V 3 bases and J 4 bases; bases outside gene matches: 14. CDR3 size: 17 residues. Germline V gene sequence: CDR1 SGHAT, CDR2 FQNNGV. CDR3 DNA: TGTGCCAGCAGCTTTATCCCCCCTAAGCAGGGGGGCTATGGCTACACCTTC. Translated, it gives CASSFIPPKQGGYGYTF.

This sequence joins TRBV28 and TRBJ1-4; TRBD1 is a possible D gene (5 bases). The CDR3 covers 16 residues. Per the germline V gene, CDR1 is MDHEN and CDR2 is SYDVKM. The germline V and J ends were trimmed by 4 bases and 0 bases, with 12 bases remaining between them. CDR3 DNA: TGTGCCAGCAGTTCGAGGACATCTGCAACTAATGAAAAACTGTTTTTT. Amino acid sequence: CASSSRTSATNEKLFF.

Comments on this clonotype: A much larger clone differs by one base, so this may be a read error. No conserved phenylalanine or tryptophan is present at the end of the CDR3, so a read error is the likely explanation. This chain joins TRBV5-1 and TRBJ2-7; TRBD1 agrees at 10 bases. V lost 0 bases, J lost 3 bases, and 3 bases stayed unmatched. Germline V gene data show CDR1 as SGHRS and CDR2 as YFSETQ. The length of the CDR3 is 15 residues. CDR3 nucleotides: TGCGCCAGCAGCTTGGGGGACAGGGGTAACTACGAGCAGTACCTC. Translation: CASSLGDRGNYEQYL.

This clonotype was seen many times. V is TRBV4-3 and J is TRBJ2-7, with a possible D match to TRBD1 (6 bases). V lost 0 bases to trimming and J lost 6 bases, with 12 bases between them. This CDR3 is 14 amino acids long. Germline CDR1 LGHNA, CDR2 YSLEER. As DNA, the CDR3 is TGCGCCAGCAGCCAAGACACAGGGTTCGGCGAGCAGTACTTC. Amino acid sequence: CASSQDTGFGEQYF.

For this clonotype: This may be a read error: a much more frequent sequence differs by one nucleotide. The chain joins TRBV5-1 to TRBJ2-2, with 9 bases fitting TRBD1. CDR1 and CDR2 from the germline V gene are SGHRS and YFSETQ. The CDR3 covers 15 residues. Here the CDR3 DNA reads TGCGCCAGCAGCCCAGGGACAGGGAGCACCGGGGGGCTGTTTTTT. It yields the protein CASSPGTGSTGGLFF.

Many counts were recorded for this clonotype. The rearrangement joins TRBV14 to TRBJ2-7, with TRBD2 identical over 10 bases. Unmatched junction bases numbered 13, after V lost 3 bases and J lost 5 bases. Germline V gene lookup returns CDR1 SGHDN and CDR2 FVKESK. The CDR3 is 17 residues long. CDR3 sequence: CASSQVPPASGSDEQYF. CDR3 nucleotide sequence: TGTGCCAGCAGCCAGGTTCCCCCGGCTAGCGGGAGTGACGAGCAGTACTTC.